Listed below are T cell receptor beta chains from one sample, sequenced in a study of blood T cell repertoires in COVID-19. Sequencing was performed with immunoSEQ multiplex PCR; in TCRdb, only in-frame clones are kept and a portion is missing. The repertoire holds about 300,000 clones, with around 85% as singletons. Sequencing was done on a sample of peripheral blood. The source of these receptors is a human donor with COVID-19, enrolled during active disease. The donor label of this sample is uncertain. The conserved cysteine and the conserved F or W are not part of the CDR3 here.

J gene	V gene	CDR3 protein
TRBJ1-3	TRBV10-3	AISDTGSTRSGNTIY
TRBJ2-7	TRBV18	ASSGGLAGVYEQY
TRBJ1-1	TRBV24-1	ATSDSGQENTEAF
TRBJ2-3	TRBV5-1	ASSSDGGGADTQY
TRBJ2-1	TRBV28	ASRRTSGRLPNEQF
TRBJ1-2	TRBV5-6	ASSSQTKNSRVYGYT
TRBJ1-1	TRBV6-6	ASSRGQGASAEAF
TRBJ1-4	TRBV29-1	SVLEVGNEKLF
TRBJ2-1	TRBV6-5	ASSYGRANEQF
TRBJ2-1	TRBV4-1	ASSQDEREGINEQF
TRBJ1-1	TRBV10-3	AISVQGQHTEAF
TRBJ2-3	TRBV7-9	ASSVTSGTTDTQY
TRBJ2-3	TRBV30	AWTLNGGGTDTQY
TRBJ2-2	TRBV19	ASSFGGPGELF
TRBJ2-5	TRBV27	ASKTNVQETQY
TRBJ2-2	TRBV2	ASNLAGEDTGELF
TRBJ2-5	TRBV6-2/TRBV6-3	ASSWDRAGETQY
TRBJ2-1	TRBV28	ASSLLGGGGLDEQF
TRBJ2-1	TRBV7-8	ASSLGQTGLAGDNEQF
TRBJ1-1	TRBV30	AWVLKDRADTEAF
TRBJ2-6	TRBV7-3	ASSLGGANVLT
TRBJ2-5	TRBV5-8	ASSLVGLFSAIQETQY
TRBJ2-3	TRBV11-2	ASSSYQGARGHTDTQY
TRBJ2-2	TRBV29-1	SVEDREGSAGELF
TRBJ2-3	TRBV5-1	ASGQKPDTQY
TRBJ2-1	TRBV5-1	ASSLGTGQEQF
TRBJ1-6	TRBV28	ASKPLYNSPLH
TRBJ2-2	TRBV7-9	ASSGYLDSLLF
TRBJ2-3	TRBV9	ASSALQGVADTQY
TRBJ2-6	TRBV12-3/TRBV12-4	ATTTSGANVLT
TRBJ2-7	TRBV30	AWSVLFRDEQY
TRBJ2-5	TRBV5-1	ASSLAEAGQETQY
TRBJ1-5	TRBV19	ASSIGGGRSNQPQH
TRBJ2-1	TRBV28	ASRLSGYKQF
TRBJ2-4	TRBV19	ASSQSPGTGSLIQY
TRBJ1-5	TRBV5-8	ASSRHRSSKPQH
TRBJ2-5	TRBV14	ASSRQGVRETQY
TRBJ1-4	TRBV4-1	ASSKPGGDRKLF
TRBJ2-5	TRBV20-1	SASYNREETQY
TRBJ2-5	TRBV10-1	ARTLSGSSLETQY
TRBJ2-7	TRBV7-3	ASSLTSDHEQY
TRBJ2-7	TRBV9	ASSVVGDVREQY
TRBJ2-7	TRBV28	ASSSPSSREQY
TRBJ2-7	TRBV28	ASSSGDPYEQY
TRBJ1-1	TRBV3-1/TRBV3-2	ASSPGTGREAF
TRBJ2-7	TRBV5-4	ASSIQGLAAYEQY
TRBJ2-3	TRBV6-5	ASSLAGDTPRQY
TRBJ1-2	TRBV6-5	ASSPGQDYYGYT
TRBJ2-3	TRBV7-3	ASSLTSLYTDTQY
TRBJ2-7	TRBV28	ASSSSGLAGGASYEQY
TRBJ2-2	TRBV27	ASSQTWAGGIGELF